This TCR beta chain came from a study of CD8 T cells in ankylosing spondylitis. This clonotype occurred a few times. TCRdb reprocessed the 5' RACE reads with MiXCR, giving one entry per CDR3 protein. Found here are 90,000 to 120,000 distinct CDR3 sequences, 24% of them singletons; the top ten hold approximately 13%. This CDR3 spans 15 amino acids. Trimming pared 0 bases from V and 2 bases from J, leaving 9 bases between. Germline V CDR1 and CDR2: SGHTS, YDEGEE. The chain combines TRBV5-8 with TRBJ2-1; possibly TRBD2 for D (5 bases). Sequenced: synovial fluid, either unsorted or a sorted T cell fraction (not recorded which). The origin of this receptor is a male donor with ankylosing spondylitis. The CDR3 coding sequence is TGTGCCAGCAGCTTGGCCGCGGAGGCCTACAATGAGCAGTTCTTC. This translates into CASSLAAEAYNEQFF. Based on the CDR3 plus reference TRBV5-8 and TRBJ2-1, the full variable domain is EAGVTQSPTHLIKTRGQQATLRCSPISGHTSVYWYQQALGLGLQFLLWYDEGEERNRGNFPPRFSGRQFPNYSSELNVNALELEDSALYLCASSLAAEAYNEQFFGPGTRLTVL.